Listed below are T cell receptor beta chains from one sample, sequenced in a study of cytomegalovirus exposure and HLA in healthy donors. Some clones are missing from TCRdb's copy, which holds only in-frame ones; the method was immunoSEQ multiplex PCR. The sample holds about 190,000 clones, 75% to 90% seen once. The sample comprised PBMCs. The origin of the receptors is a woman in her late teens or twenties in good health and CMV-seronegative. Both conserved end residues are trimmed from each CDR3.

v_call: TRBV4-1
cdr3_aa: ASSHSGLADNNEQF

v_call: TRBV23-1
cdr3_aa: ASSRGLERLTGELF

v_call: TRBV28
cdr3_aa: ASSWGAGDTGELF

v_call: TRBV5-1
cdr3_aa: ASSLTTGTGQDEQY

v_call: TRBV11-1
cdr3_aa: ASSFTYEQY

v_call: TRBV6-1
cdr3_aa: ASSEALVQLNYGYT

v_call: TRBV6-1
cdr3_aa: ASYRSPGSTGELF

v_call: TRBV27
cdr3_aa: ATDSGGGPETQY

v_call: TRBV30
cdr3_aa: AWSVWLAGRAYNEQF

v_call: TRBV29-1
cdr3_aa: SVPTARVNTEAF

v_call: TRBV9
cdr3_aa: ASSVGVTGQYGYT

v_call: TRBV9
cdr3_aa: ASSDRVTGELF

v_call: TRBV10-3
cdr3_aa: AIRGTGGDEQF

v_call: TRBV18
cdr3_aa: ASSPQEGDTDTQY

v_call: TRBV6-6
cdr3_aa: ASSLLGSTQY

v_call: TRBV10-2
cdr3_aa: ASTGDKDTQY

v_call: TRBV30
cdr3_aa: AWSANTGELF

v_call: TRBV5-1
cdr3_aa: ASSLSPTGGIQPQH

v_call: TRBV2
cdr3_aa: ASSVGSGITI

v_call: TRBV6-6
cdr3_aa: ASRQSSGGMDTIY

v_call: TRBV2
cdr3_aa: ASKGQGAGDSNQPQH

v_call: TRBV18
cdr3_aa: ASSSRDSYLNTEAF

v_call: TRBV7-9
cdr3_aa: ASSGRLGPKETQY

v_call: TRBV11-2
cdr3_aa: ASSNDRGETQY

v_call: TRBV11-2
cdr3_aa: ASSLGEGIGYT

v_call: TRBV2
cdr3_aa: ASSEAGGEVGAF

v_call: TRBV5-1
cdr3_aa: ASSSSTSMDTQY

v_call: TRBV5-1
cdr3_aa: ASSYRQNYEQY

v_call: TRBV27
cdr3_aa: ASSYASGYNEQF

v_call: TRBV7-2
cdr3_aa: ASSLAAAGGPEQY

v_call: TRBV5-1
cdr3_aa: ASSLPIDSASTDTQY

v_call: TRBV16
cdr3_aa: ASSPPGVRSEAF

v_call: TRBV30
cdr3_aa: AWTQGAGVGDTQY

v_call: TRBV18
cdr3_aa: ASSPRDRYSYEQY

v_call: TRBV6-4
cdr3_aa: ASSRPSSRYNEQF

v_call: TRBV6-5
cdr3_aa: ASSYGPGGGNQPQH

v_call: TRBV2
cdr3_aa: ASSEIPKAGPQETQY

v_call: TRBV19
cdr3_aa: ASSTTGFSTDTQY

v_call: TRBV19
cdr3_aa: ASSIEVENYGYT

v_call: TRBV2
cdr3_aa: ASSETASGANVLT